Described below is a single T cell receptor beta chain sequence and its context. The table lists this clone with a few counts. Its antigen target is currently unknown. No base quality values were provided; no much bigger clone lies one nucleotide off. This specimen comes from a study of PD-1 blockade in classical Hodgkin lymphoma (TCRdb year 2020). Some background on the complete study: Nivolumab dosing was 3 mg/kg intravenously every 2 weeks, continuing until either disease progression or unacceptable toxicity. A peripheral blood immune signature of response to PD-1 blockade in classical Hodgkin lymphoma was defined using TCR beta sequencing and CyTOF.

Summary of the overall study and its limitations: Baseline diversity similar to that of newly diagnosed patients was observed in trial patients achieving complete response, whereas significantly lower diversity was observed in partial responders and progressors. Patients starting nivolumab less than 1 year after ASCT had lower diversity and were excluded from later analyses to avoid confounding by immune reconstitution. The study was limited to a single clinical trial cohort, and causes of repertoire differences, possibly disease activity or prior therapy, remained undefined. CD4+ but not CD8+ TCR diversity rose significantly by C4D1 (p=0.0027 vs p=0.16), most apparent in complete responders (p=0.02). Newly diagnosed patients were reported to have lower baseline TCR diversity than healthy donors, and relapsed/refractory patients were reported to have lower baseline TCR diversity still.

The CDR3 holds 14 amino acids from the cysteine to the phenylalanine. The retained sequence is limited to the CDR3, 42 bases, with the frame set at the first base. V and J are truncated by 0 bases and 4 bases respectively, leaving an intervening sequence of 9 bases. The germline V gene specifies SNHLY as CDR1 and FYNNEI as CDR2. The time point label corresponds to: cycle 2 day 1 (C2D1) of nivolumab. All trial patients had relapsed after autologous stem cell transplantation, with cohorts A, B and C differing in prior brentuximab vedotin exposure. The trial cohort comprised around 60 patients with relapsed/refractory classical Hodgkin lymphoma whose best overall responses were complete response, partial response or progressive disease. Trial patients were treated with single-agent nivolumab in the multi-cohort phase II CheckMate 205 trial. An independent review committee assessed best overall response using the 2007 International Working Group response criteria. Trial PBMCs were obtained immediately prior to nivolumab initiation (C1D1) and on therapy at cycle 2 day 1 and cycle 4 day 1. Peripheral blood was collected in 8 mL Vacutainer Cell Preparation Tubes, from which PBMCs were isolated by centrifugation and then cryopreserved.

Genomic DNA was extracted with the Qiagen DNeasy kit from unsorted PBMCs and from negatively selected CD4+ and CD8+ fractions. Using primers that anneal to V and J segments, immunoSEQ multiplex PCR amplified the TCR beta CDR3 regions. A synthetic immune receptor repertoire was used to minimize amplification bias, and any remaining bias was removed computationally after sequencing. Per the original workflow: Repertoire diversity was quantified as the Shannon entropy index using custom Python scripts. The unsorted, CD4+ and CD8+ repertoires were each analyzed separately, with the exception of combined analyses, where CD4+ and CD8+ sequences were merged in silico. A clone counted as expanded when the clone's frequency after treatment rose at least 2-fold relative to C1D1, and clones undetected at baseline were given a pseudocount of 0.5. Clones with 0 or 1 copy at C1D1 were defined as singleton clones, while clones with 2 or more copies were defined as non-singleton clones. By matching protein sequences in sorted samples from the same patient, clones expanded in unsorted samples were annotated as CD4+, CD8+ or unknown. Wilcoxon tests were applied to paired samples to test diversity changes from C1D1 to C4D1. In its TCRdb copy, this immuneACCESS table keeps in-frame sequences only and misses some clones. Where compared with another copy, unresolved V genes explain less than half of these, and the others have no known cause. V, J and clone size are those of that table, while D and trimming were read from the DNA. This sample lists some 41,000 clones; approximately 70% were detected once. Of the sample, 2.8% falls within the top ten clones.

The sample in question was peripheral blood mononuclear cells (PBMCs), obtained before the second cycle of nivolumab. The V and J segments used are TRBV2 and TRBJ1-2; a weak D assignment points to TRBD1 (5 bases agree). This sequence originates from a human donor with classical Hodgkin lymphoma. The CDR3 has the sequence CASSEAQGSYGYTF. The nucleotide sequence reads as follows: TGTGCCAGCAGTGAAGCTCAGGGATCCTATGGCTACACCTTC.